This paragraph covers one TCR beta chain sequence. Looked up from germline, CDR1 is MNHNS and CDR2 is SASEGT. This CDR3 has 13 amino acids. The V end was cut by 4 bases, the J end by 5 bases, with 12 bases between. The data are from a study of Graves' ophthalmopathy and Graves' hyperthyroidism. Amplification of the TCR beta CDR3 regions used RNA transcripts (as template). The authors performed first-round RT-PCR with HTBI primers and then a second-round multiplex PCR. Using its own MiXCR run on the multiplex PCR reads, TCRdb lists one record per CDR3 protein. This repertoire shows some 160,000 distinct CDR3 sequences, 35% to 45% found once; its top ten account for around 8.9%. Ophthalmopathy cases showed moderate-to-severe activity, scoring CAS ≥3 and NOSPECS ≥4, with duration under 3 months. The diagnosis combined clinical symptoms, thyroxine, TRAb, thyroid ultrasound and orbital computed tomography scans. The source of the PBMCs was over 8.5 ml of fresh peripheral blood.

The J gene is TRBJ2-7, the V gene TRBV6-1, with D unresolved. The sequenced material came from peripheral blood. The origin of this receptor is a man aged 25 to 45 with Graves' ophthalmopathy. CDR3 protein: CASSGAALDEQYF. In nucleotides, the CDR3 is TGTGCCAGCAGTGGCGCCGCCTTGGACGAGCAGTACTTC.